This T cell receptor beta chain comes out of a study of cytomegalovirus exposure and HLA in healthy donors. As for this clone: Its antigen remains unknown.

The PCR made use of 60 Vbeta and 13 Jbeta primers. The assay was immunoSEQ multiplex PCR, and TCRdb's table has in-frame clones only and misses some. The table records some 140,000 clones, roughly 70% of them present only once. General study points: One variant, a missense change in DCLRE1C, was linked in a later analysis to TCR beta V- and J-gene trimming. TCR beta sequences numbering roughly 18,000 were associated with HLA alleles at 0.05 false discovery rate in a later analysis.

The TCR was taken from a young man in good health and CMV-seronegative. Sequencing was performed on PBMCs.

CDR3 residues: CASSEPRLAGSQETQYF. The CDR3 nucleotides are TGTGCCAGCAGTGAACCTCGACTAGCGGGCTCCCAAGAGACCCAGTACTTC. The rearrangement joins TRBV25-1 to TRBJ2-5, with 10 bases lining up with TRBD2. Germline-derived CDR1 and CDR2 are MGHDK and SYGVNS. CDR3 length equals 17 residues. With 2 bases clipped from V and 1 base from J, the junction kept 7 bases outside the gene matches.